The 11 T cell receptor beta chains below all came from one sample that was sequenced in a study of neoadjuvant anti-PD-1 for oral cavity cancer. Libraries were prepared by immunoSEQ multiplex PCR; TCRdb keeps only in-frame clonotypes and omits some of them. Of some 16,000 clones listed, about 66% are singletons. The sample in question was PBMCs, obtained before nivolumab (anti-PD-1) treatment. These receptors were collected from a person between 40 and 80 years old with oral cavity squamous cell carcinoma.

The DNA for the CDR3 is TGTGCCAGCAGCCCGGGGAGGATAGCTGGGGAGCTGTTTTTT. It yields the protein CASSPGRIAGELFF. This chain connects TRBV14 to TRBJ2-2; a possible D gene is TRBD2 (6 bases). The CDR3 length is 14 residues. CDR1 and CDR2 from the germline V gene are SGHDN and FVKESK. Trimming removed 4 bases at V and 8 bases at J, with 14 bases between.

The V and J genes are TRBV10-1 and TRBJ2-3, with 12 nucleotides matching TRBD2. Germline trimming cut 6 bases from V and 0 bases from J; bases unmatched to any gene: 1. The length of the CDR3 is 15 residues. Germline CDR1 reads WNHNN; CDR2 reads SYGVQD (reference sequence). Here the CDR3 reads CASSGTSGSTDTQYF. DNA of the CDR3: TGCGCCAGCAGCGGGACTAGCGGGAGCACAGATACGCAGTATTTT.

The chain combines TRBV11-2 with TRBJ2-1; D could derive from TRBD1 or TRBD2 (6 bases each). The CDR3 length is 15 residues. Trimming took 5 bases from V and 12 from J, leaving 23 bases between them. The V gene's germline CDR1 is SGHAT and CDR2 FQNNGV. The CDR3 loop is CASSQGYETPGAQFF. CDR3 sequence (DNA): TGTGCCAGCAGCCAAGGGTACGAGACCCCGGGGGCGCAGTTCTTC.

This chain links TRBV14 with TRBJ2-7; D is possibly TRBD1 or TRBD2 (5 bases each). Trimming removed 2 bases at V and 4 bases at J, with 12 bases between. CDR3 length: 14 residues. The germline V gene has CDR1 SGHDN and CDR2 FVKESK. CDR3 protein: CASSQPGPFYEQYF. CDR3 DNA: TGTGCCAGCAGCCAACCGGGACCTTTTTACGAGCAGTACTTC.

Only a few counts were recorded for this clone. The rearrangement links TRBV27 to TRBJ1-1; D uncertain. Germline V gene data show CDR1 as MNHEY and CDR2 as SMNVEV (reference sequence). The CDR3 runs to 13 residues. Deletions cut 8 bases from V and 4 bases from J, with 14 bases between. In DNA form, the CDR3 reads TGTGCCAGCGTATCGGCCGCCGGCACTGAAGCTTTCTTT. As protein: CASVSAAGTEAFF.

The chain recombines TRBV6-4 with TRBJ2-1; TRBD2 agrees at 8 bases. The V gene's germline CDR1 is MRHNA and CDR2 SNTAGT. This CDR3 contains 15 residues. The J segment lost 4 bases and the V segment lost 6 bases, leaving 8 bases of the junction unmatched. CDR3 sequence (DNA): TGTGCCAGCAGAGATAGCGGGGCGGAGTACAATGAGCAGTTCTTC. Translation: CASRDSGAEYNEQFF.

The gene calls are TRBV27 and TRBJ1-3; a weak D match, TRBD1 (6 bases). Trimming took 0 bases from V and 1 from J, leaving 16 bases between them. CDR1 and CDR2 from the germline V gene are MNHEY and SMNVEV (reference sequence). The CDR3 has 18 residues. Here the CDR3 DNA reads TGTGCCAGCAGTTTATCCGCCACTACAGGGAGGTCTGGAAACACCATATATTTT. Translation: CASSLSATTGRSGNTIYF.

CDR3 residues: CASWGVLSSYEQYF. The CDR3 DNA reads as TGTGCCAGTTGGGGGGTCCTATCCTCCTACGAGCAGTACTTC. V gene TRBV2 combines with J gene TRBJ2-7, with TRBD2 as a possible D gene (6 bases). This CDR3 comprises 14 residues. V lost 9 bases, J lost 0 bases, and 15 bases lay in between. Germline CDR1 and CDR2: SNHLY and FYNNEI.

V is TRBV19 and J is TRBJ1-1; D perhaps matches TRBD1 (5 bases). This CDR3 contains 16 residues. Germline assignment: CDR1 LNHDA and CDR2 SQIVND (reference sequence). Deletions cut 7 bases from V and 1 base from J, with 19 bases between. CDR3 bases: TGTGCCAGTAACCCTTTAGGAGACAGATCGAACACTGAAGCTTTCTTT. Its translation: CASNPLGDRSNTEAFF.

This sequence joins TRBV5-3 and TRBJ2-7; D possibly uses TRBD1 or TRBD2 (5 bases each). TRBV5-3 carries the ORF label, with uncertain function. V was cut by 6 bases and J by 7 bases, with 20 bases left in between. This CDR3 comprises 14 residues. The DNA for the CDR3 is TGTGCCAGAATTTCGGGGCAGCAGCACGGTGAGCAGTACTTC. This sequence encodes CARISGQQHGEQYF.

As DNA, the CDR3 is TGTGCCAGCAGACTGTCAGCAGATACGCAGTATTTT. This encodes CASRLSADTQYF. The chain recombines TRBV2 with TRBJ2-3; D is unresolved. The V gene's germline CDR1 is SNHLY and CDR2 FYNNEI. The V gene lost 6 bases and the J gene lost 4 bases, with 8 bases spanning the gap. The CDR3 loop spans 12 amino acids.